Listed below are T cell receptor beta chains from one sample, sequenced in a study of beta chain features in type 1 diabetes. The assay was immunoSEQ multiplex PCR, and TCRdb's table has in-frame clones only and misses some. The sample contains hundreds of thousands of clones, around 68% of which appear only once. Sequenced input: naive CD4+ T cells from blood. The receptors stem from a man under 40 in good health. Each CDR3 is given with its conserved first and last residue. The order of the fields is CDR3 protein, J gene, V gene.

CDR3 protein: CASSQGIRETQYF
J gene: TRBJ2-5
V gene: TRBV4-3

CDR3 protein: CSARPSEQYF
J gene: TRBJ2-7
V gene: TRBV20-1

CDR3 protein: CASSSEETQYF
J gene: TRBJ2-5
V gene: TRBV7-8

CDR3 protein: CASSARRGDTQYF
J gene: TRBJ2-3
V gene: TRBV19

CDR3 protein: CASSVGFEGFQFF
J gene: TRBJ2-1
V gene: TRBV9

CDR3 protein: CASSQFGQAGELFF
J gene: TRBJ2-2
V gene: TRBV14

CDR3 protein: CASSTDRVQYF
J gene: TRBJ2-5
V gene: TRBV6-6

CDR3 protein: CASSIASNKQYF
J gene: TRBJ2-7
V gene: TRBV5-6

CDR3 protein: CASSYWDGAEGGYTF
J gene: TRBJ1-2
V gene: TRBV6-5

CDR3 protein: CASSRPGQGTDTQYF
J gene: TRBJ2-3
V gene: TRBV11-2

CDR3 protein: CSVTGYLLTDTQYF
J gene: TRBJ2-3
V gene: TRBV29-1

CDR3 protein: CSVAEASSYNEQFF
J gene: TRBJ2-1
V gene: TRBV29-1

CDR3 protein: CASSPLPEGSQYF
J gene: TRBJ2-7
V gene: TRBV18

CDR3 protein: CAIVREPGEKLFF
J gene: TRBJ1-4
V gene: TRBV10-3

CDR3 protein: CSTWTGSEQYF
J gene: TRBJ2-7
V gene: TRBV29-1

CDR3 protein: CASSTLTDTQYF
J gene: TRBJ2-3
V gene: TRBV13

CDR3 protein: CASSLVGAWDTEAFF
J gene: TRBJ1-1
V gene: TRBV13

CDR3 protein: CASSHLREGENEQFF
J gene: TRBJ2-1
V gene: TRBV14

CDR3 protein: CAWSARDRASYGQYF
J gene: TRBJ2-7
V gene: TRBV30

CDR3 protein: CASREPGRNNEQFF
J gene: TRBJ2-1
V gene: TRBV6-1

CDR3 protein: CASSLGSSLGEQYF
J gene: TRBJ2-7
V gene: TRBV7-2

CDR3 protein: CSGSTVNTEAFF
J gene: TRBJ1-1
V gene: TRBV29-1

CDR3 protein: CASSQGTVTYNEQFF
J gene: TRBJ2-1
V gene: TRBV4-1

CDR3 protein: CAWSVLRNTEAFF
J gene: TRBJ1-1
V gene: TRBV30

CDR3 protein: CASSHHTTQGYTF
J gene: TRBJ1-2
V gene: TRBV4-1

CDR3 protein: CSVDRGLGETQYF
J gene: TRBJ2-5
V gene: TRBV29-1

CDR3 protein: CSVENYTF
J gene: TRBJ1-2
V gene: TRBV29-1

CDR3 protein: CASSTRVQLYEQYF
J gene: TRBJ2-7
V gene: TRBV7-9

CDR3 protein: CASSLRTSGRAETYEQYF
J gene: TRBJ2-7
V gene: TRBV7-2

CDR3 protein: CASSPARSGEYNEQFF
J gene: TRBJ2-1
V gene: TRBV18

CDR3 protein: CASSPRWGSLQETQYF
J gene: TRBJ2-5
V gene: TRBV19

CDR3 protein: CASSERGTPYEQYF
J gene: TRBJ2-7
V gene: TRBV9

CDR3 protein: CASSLIRDSNNEQFF
J gene: TRBJ2-1
V gene: TRBV11-2